Detailed here is one T cell receptor (beta chain). This clone came up once. The antigen it recognizes is unknown. The sample holds no much larger clone one base away, and base qualities are not on file. The immunoSEQ Assay, a bias-controlled multiplex PCR, was used to amplify TCRbeta CDR3 regions from genomic DNA. Processing in the source paper ran as follows. Nucleated cell counts per sample were estimated from amplification of reference gene primers within the assay. Sequence reads were collapsed and filtered to measure the absolute abundance of every unique TCRbeta CDR3 rearrangement. For each sample, productive Simpson clonality was calculated as the square root of Simpson's diversity index over productive rearrangements. The immuneACCESS repertoire file appears here via TCRdb, limited to in-frame rearrangements. These files lack a portion of the clones; in checked studies, under half of the deficit traces to unresolved V genes, and the cause of the others is not known. V and J calls and clone size are those listed in that table; D and trimming were worked out from the DNA. This sample has more than 35,000 clones in its table, and 70% to 90% of those were observed once. The top ten clonotypes cover 12% of the sample.

The data originate from a study of blood T cell repertoires in COVID-19 (dated by TCRdb to about 2020). About the investigation overall: Collaborator samples came from the United States, Italy and Spain and covered acute and convalescent phases of COVID-19. Where available, HLA class I and class II types were taken from metadata supplied by the sample provider and were not determined by assay-based typing. The dataset comprised deeply sampled blood TCRbeta repertoires from subjects exposed to, actively infected with, or recovered from COVID-19. A de-identified subject ID, COVID-19 status, age in years and sex were almost always included in the sample metadata. The material from the prospective study consisted of cDNA or gDNA derived from T cells, B-cell-depleted T cells, or PBMCs. The repertoires were made available in a free public database intended to serve as a resource for research on the immune response to SARS-CoV-2. Samples were obtained from the ongoing ImmuneRACE study (first 160 participants) and from over 1,000 subjects provided by 6 global collaborators.

General study outcomes and caveats: The amount of clinical and demographic metadata varied by source and participant and was provided uncurated.

Whole blood was collected in K2EDTA tubes by collaborating institutions according to the institutions' own protocols. For TCRbeta analysis, collaborator samples were shipped as frozen whole blood, as isolated PBMCs, or as DNA extracted from either sample type. The source material was peripheral blood. The origin of this receptor is a man aged 55 to 70 with active COVID-19.

In nucleotides, the sequence is TGTGCCAGCTCACCGACCCCGGGACAGGCGCCCTACGAGCAGTACTTC. The encoded protein is CASSPTPGQAPYEQYF. The chain uses TRBV18 and TRBJ2-7, and TRBD1 matches 8 of the central bases. Clipping removes 3 bases from V and 2 bases from J, with 9 as the unmatched junction base count. Counted from cysteine to phenylalanine, this CDR3 has 16 amino acids. Only the CDR3 DNA stays, 48 bases, in frame from base 1. Reading the germline V gene gives CDR1 KGHSH and CDR2 LQKENI.